Presented here are 15 T cell receptor beta chains from one specimen sequenced in a study of Graves' ophthalmopathy and Graves' hyperthyroidism. The TCR beta CDR3 regions underwent amplification from RNA transcripts. The first-round RT-PCR employed HTBI primers together with the Qiagen OneStep RT-PCR kit. A multiplex PCR was then performed as the second round. TCRdb re-called the multiplex PCR reads with MiXCR, one entry per CDR3 protein. The sample contains approximately 640,000 distinct CDR3 sequences, 35% to 45% of which appear only once. The sample comprised peripheral blood. The receptor source for this set is an adult man with Graves' ophthalmopathy.

The CDR3 loop is CASSQQTVDSYEQYF. DNA of the CDR3: TGTGCCAGCAGCCAACAGACAGTCGACTCCTACGAGCAGTACTTC. J is TRBJ2-7 and V is TRBV11-3, with a possible D match to TRBD1 (5 bases). The germline CDR1 and CDR2 sequences are SGHNT and YENEEA. Trimming shortened V by 5 bases and J by 0 bases, and 14 bases separated the two germline ends. The CDR3 totals 15 residues.

This clonotype was recorded many times. This chain uses TRBV2 with TRBJ1-5, with 7 bases that match TRBD1. The CDR3 totals 14 residues. With V trimmed by 0 bases and J by 6 bases, 2 bases remained unmatched. In germline, CDR1 is SNHLY, CDR2 FYNNEI. This CDR3 is CASSEASGGQPQHF. The CDR3, as DNA: TGTGCCAGCAGTGAAGCGTCAGGGGGTCAGCCCCAGCATTTT.

This clonotype appeared a few times. Its ends do not fully match the called genes, so a read error is possible. V is TRBV10-3 and J is TRBJ2-7; 8 bases fit TRBD1. The CDR3 totals 15 residues. Germline V gene sequence: CDR1 ENHRY, CDR2 SYGVKD. CDR3 protein: CASSYSTGATYEQYF. CDR3 nucleotides: TGTGCCAGCAGTTACTCGACAGGGGCAACCTACGAGCAGTACTTC.

The chain uses TRBV29-1 and TRBJ2-5; 9 nucleotides match TRBD1. The CDR3 totals 11 residues. Germline V lookup: CDR1 SQVTM, CDR2 ANQGSEA. J was trimmed by 5 bases and V by 5 bases; bases with no gene match: 0. The CDR3 DNA reads TGCAGCGTTACAGGGGGCGAGACCCAGTACTTC. Its protein product is CSVTGGETQYF.

The chain carries TRBV7-9 and TRBJ2-7; D may be TRBD2 (6 bases). Trimming took 4 bases from V and 4 from J, leaving 17 bases between them. This CDR3 is 15 amino acids long. Germline CDR1 reads SEHNR; CDR2 reads FQNEAQ (reference sequence). DNA for the CDR3: TGTGCCAGCAGCTCAATAGCGGTCGACCTATACGAGCAGTACTTC. It yields the protein CASSSIAVDLYEQYF.

The V call is TRBV25-1, the J call TRBJ2-5; 8 positions agree with TRBD2. CDR1 is MGHDK, CDR2 SYGVNS, per germline. J was trimmed by 1 base and V by 2 bases; bases with no gene match: 3. This CDR3 region has 15 residues. CDR3 region: CASSELTSAQETQYF. The CDR3, as DNA: TGTGCCAGCAGTGAACTGACTAGCGCCCAAGAGACCCAGTACTTC.

The genes are TRBV12-3 or TRBV12-4 and TRBJ1-1, with 7 bases that match TRBD1. This CDR3 is 15 amino acids long. This CDR3 is CASAPGQLRDTEAFF. The CDR3 DNA sequence: TGTGCTAGTGCCCCGGGACAGTTGAGGGACACTGAAGCTTTCTTT.

The V and J genes are TRBV7-6 and TRBJ1-5; 9 bases are shared with TRBD1. The CDR3 runs to 14 residues. The germline gives CDR1 SGHVS, CDR2 FNYEAQ. V shed 1 base, J shed 9 bases, and the junction held 4 bases outside the gene matches. CDR3 in DNA: TGTGCCAGCAGCTTAGGGACAGGGGCAGCGCCCCAGCATTTT. The encoded protein is CASSLGTGAAPQHF.

This chain connects TRBV5-5 to TRBJ1-3; 8 bases align to TRBD1. Germline V lookup: CDR1 SGHKS, CDR2 YYEKEE (reference sequence). The V segment lost 4 bases and the J segment 7 bases; nucleotides outside the gene matches: 7. This CDR3 is built from 14 residues. For the CDR3, the DNA is TGTGCCAGCAGCAGGGGACAGGTCATGAACACCATATATTTT. It specifies CASSRGQVMNTIYF.

Regarding this clonotype: Mismatch with germline at one junction end may stem from a read error. For the CDR3, the DNA is TGTGCCATCACCGCGACAGGGGGATTTAGTGAAAAACTGTTTTTT. Translation gives CAITATGGFSEKLFF. The V gene is TRBV10-1, the J gene TRBJ1-4; 9 nucleotides align to TRBD1. Per the germline V gene, CDR1 is WNHNN and CDR2 is SYGVQD (reference sequence). CDR3 size: 15 residues.

This clonotype was seen repeatedly, ten times or more. The CDR3 spells CASRGQGNTGELFF. In DNA, the CDR3 is TGTGCCAGCAGGGGGCAGGGTAACACCGGGGAGCTGTTTTTT. The chain couples TRBV25-1 to TRBJ2-2; possible D gene TRBD1, 5 bases. From germline, CDR1 is MGHDK and CDR2 SYGVNS. V was pared by 6 bases and J by 2 bases, with 10 bases between. CDR3 length equals 14 residues.

In this sample, this clonotype turned up many times. The CDR3 loop reads CATSGAGENTGELFF. CDR3 nucleotide sequence: TGTGCCACCAGTGGGGCAGGGGAGAACACCGGGGAGCTGTTTTTT. The rearrangement joins TRBV24-1 to TRBJ2-2; the D gene is possibly TRBD1 (6 bases). The V gene lost 5 bases and the J gene lost 1 base, with 10 bases spanning the gap. This CDR3 has 15 amino acids. Per the germline V gene, CDR1 is KGHDR and CDR2 is SFDVKD.

This rearrangement joins TRBV9 to TRBJ2-7; 7 bases match TRBD1. J gave up 7 bases and V 4 bases, and 11 bases lay outside the gene matches. Germline V gene data show CDR1 as SGDLS and CDR2 as YYNGEE. This CDR3 has 14 amino acids. The CDR3 DNA sequence: TGTGCCAGCAGCCCAAGGACAGGCCTTTCTGAGCAGTACTTC. It specifies CASSPRTGLSEQYF.

The chain couples TRBV10-3 to TRBJ1-1; D gene uncertain. The CDR3 runs 12 residues. The V gene lost 7 bases and the J gene lost 10 bases, with 16 bases spanning the gap. Per germline, CDR1 ENHRY and CDR2 SYGVKD. CDR3 in amino acids: CAITPVSGGAFF. The CDR3 nucleotides read TGTGCCATCACCCCAGTGAGCGGAGGAGCTTTCTTT.

This clonotype was counted many times. J is TRBJ2-7 and V is TRBV9; D not certain. Trimming cost V 4 bases and J 2 bases, with 13 bases left between them. The CDR3 covers 14 residues. Per the germline V gene, CDR1 is SGDLS and CDR2 is YYNGEE. The CDR3 DNA sequence: TGTGCCAGCAGCCCGCGGACGTCCCCCTACGAGCAGTACTTC. Amino acid sequence: CASSPRTSPYEQYF.